This is a list of T cell receptor beta chains from one sample in a study of T cells after yellow fever vaccination. Using its own MiXCR run on the 5' RACE reads, TCRdb lists one record per CDR3 protein. The sample has a few hundred thousand distinct CDR3 sequences; 3% to 4.5% are singletons. The source was PBMCs, collected 5 days after the yellow fever booster vaccination. The receptors come from a man aged 18-30 years who received the YFV17D yellow fever vaccine. CDR3s include the opening cysteine and the closing phenylalanine or tryptophan. D genes are given only for firm matches. Rows may omit the clone size; those that give it use once, few, many or a size class.

>-|-|TRBJ2-1|TRBV5-6
TGTGCCAGCAGCGGTGATGACAGAGCCAGTTACAATGAGCAGTTCTTC
CASSGDDRASYNEQFF
>-|-|TRBJ1-2|TRBV5-6
TGTGCCAGCAGCTTGGAGGGGGTGAGCTATGGCTACACCTTC
CASSLEGVSYGYTF
>-|-|TRBJ1-3|TRBV20-1
TGCAGTGCTAGGGACGCCGGAGGGTCTGGAAACACCATATATTTT
CSARDAGGSGNTIYF
>-|-|TRBJ2-3|TRBV9
TGTGCCAGCAGCGTAGGGAGCGGAGGGGCGACAGATACGCAGTATTTT
CASSVGSGGATDTQYF
>TRBD1|many|TRBJ2-3|TRBV6-4
TGTGCCAGCAGTGACGGGACAGGGAGCGCAGATACGCAGTATTTT
CASSDGTGSADTQYF
>-|-|TRBJ2-2|TRBV28
TGTGCCAGCAGCTCTTCTGGGCGCGGGGAGCTGTTTTTT
CASSSSGRGELFF
>TRBD1|few|TRBJ1-6|TRBV7-9
TGTGCCAGCAGCCATGCCGGGACAGCCAATCTTTCACCCCTCCACTTT
CASSHAGTANLSPLHF
>TRBD1|-|TRBJ1-2|TRBV20-1
TGCAGTGCTTCCGACAGGGATGGCTACACCTTC
CSASDRDGYTF
>TRBD2|many|TRBJ2-3|TRBV7-6
TGTGCCAGCAGCCCTTTGGCGGGGGGGCGATCAGATACGCAGTATTTT
CASSPLAGGRSDTQYF
>-|many|TRBJ1-2|TRBV6-5
TGTGCCAGCAGTTACAATCCCAAAGCGGGCTACACCTTC
CASSYNPKAGYTF
>-|-|TRBJ1-5|TRBV30
TGTGCCTGGAGTGATTCTCATTTGGGGACCAATCAGCCCCAGCATTTT
CAWSDSHLGTNQPQHF
>-|many|TRBJ2-6|TRBV7-8
TGTGCCAGCAGCTTACCCCGACGGTACTCTGGGGCCAACGTCCTGACTTTC
CASSLPRRYSGANVLTF
>-|few|TRBJ1-5|TRBV4-1
TGCGCCAGCAGCCCAAACCGGGGACACCTTAATCAGCCCCAGCATTTT
CASSPNRGHLNQPQHF
>-|few|TRBJ2-7|TRBV23-1
TGCGCCAGCAATCTGACTCAGGGTGGAAACGAGCAGTACTTC
CASNLTQGGNEQYF
>TRBD2|-|TRBJ2-5|TRBV4-3
TGCGCCAGCAGCCAAGATCGGGGAGGGGTGGAGACCCAGTACTTC
CASSQDRGGVETQYF
>-|many|TRBJ2-3|TRBV9
TGTGCCAGCAGCGTAGGTTTGCGGCTTCGCACAGATACGCAGTATTTT
CASSVGLRLRTDTQYF
>TRBD1|many|TRBJ2-7|TRBV6-1
TGTGCCAGCAGTACCAGGGGGCGACGCGAGCAGTACTTC
CASSTRGRREQYF
>-|-|TRBJ1-4|TRBV12-3/TRBV12-4
TGTGCCAGCAGTTTAATGGGGGTAAAACTGTTTTTT
CASSLMGVKLFF
>-|-|TRBJ2-5|TRBV14
TGTGCCAGCAGCCTATTACAGGGAGGGCAAGAGACCCAGTACTTC
CASSLLQGGQETQYF
>TRBD1|-|TRBJ1-1|TRBV29-1
TGCAGCGTTGAAGTGGGACAGGGGGCGTTCTTTTTGAACACTGAAGCTTTCTTT
CSVEVGQGAFFLNTEAFF
>-|few|TRBJ1-2|TRBV5-1
TGCGCCAGCAGCGGACGTCCAGGGGCGCTTGGCTACACCTTC
CASSGRPGALGYTF
>TRBD1|-|TRBJ1-1|TRBV7-2
TGTGCCAGCAGCTTAGAGGGGAGGGGGCTCACTGAAGCTTTCTTT
CASSLEGRGLTEAFF
>-|-|TRBJ2-3|TRBV30
TGTGCCTGGAGTGAGGACTCAGATACGCAGTATTTT
CAWSEDSDTQYF
>-|-|TRBJ2-2|TRBV5-6
TGTGCCAGCGGAACGTGGGTCGCCGGGGAGCTGTTTTTT
CASGTWVAGELFF
>-|-|TRBJ2-1|TRBV15
TGTGCCACCAGCAGAGTTCCCCCCGGTAATGAGCAGTTCTTC
CATSRVPPGNEQFF
>-|many|TRBJ2-3|TRBV12-5
TGTGCTAGTGGTTTGAAACCTAACACAGATACGCAGTATTTT
CASGLKPNTDTQYF
>TRBD2|-|TRBJ2-3|TRBV12-3/TRBV12-4
TGTGCCAGCAGTTTATTTTGGGGGGGGACAGATACGCAGTATTTT
CASSLFWGGTDTQYF
>-|-|TRBJ2-1|TRBV7-8
TGTGCCAGCAGCGATCCTCTAGCGCTGGAAAACAATGAGCAGTTCTTC
CASSDPLALENNEQFF
>-|many|TRBJ2-1|TRBV7-8
TGCGCCAGCAGCTTGGTGGGCAGCTCCTACAATGAGCAGTTCTTC
CASSLVGSSYNEQFF